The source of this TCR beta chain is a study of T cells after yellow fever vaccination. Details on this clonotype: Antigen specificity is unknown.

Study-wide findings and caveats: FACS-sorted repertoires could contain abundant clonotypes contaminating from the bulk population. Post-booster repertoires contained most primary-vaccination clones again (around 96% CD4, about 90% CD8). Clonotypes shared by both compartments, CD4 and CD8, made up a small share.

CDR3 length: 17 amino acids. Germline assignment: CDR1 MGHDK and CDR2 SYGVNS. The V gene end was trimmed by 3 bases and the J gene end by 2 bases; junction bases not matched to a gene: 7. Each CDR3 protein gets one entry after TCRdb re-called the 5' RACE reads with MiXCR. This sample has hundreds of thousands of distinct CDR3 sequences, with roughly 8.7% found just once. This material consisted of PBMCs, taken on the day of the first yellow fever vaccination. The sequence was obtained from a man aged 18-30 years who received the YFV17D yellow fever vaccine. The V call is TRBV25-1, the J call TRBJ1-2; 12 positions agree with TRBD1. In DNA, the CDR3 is TGTGCCAGCAGTGATGGGACAGGGGGCTCTCGGAACTATGGCTACACCTTC. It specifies CASSDGTGGSRNYGYTF.